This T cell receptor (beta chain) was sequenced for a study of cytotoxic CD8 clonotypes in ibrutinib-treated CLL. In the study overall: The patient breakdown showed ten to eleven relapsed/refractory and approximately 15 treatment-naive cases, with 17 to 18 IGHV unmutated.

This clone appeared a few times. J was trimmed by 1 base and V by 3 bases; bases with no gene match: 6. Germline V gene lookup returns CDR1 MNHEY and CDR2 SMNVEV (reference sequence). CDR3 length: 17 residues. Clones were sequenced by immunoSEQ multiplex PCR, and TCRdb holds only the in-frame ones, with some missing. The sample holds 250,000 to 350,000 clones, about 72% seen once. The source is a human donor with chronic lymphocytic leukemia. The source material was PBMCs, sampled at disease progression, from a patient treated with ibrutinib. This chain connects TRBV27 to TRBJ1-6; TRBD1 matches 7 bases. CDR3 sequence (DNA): TGTGCCAGCAGTTTTAGGTACAGGGGTTCCTATAATTCACCCCTCCACTTT. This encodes CASSFRYRGSYNSPLHF.